This T cell receptor (beta chain) was sequenced for a study of T cells expressing NK-cell markers. CDR3 size: 15 residues. TCRdb reprocessed the 5' RACE reads and stores each CDR3 protein as one record, lacking DNA. Here the sample table reports roughly 390,000 distinct CDR3 sequences. The clonotype was recovered from a woman aged 45 to 65 in good health. Input material: blood T cells: a sorted CD56 or NKG2C T cell subset, CD4+ or CD8+ T cells, or bulk PBMC T cells (not recorded which). The chain employs TRBV12-3 or TRBV12-4 and TRBJ2-7; TCRdb's D gene call, TRBD2, goes unchecked for lack of DNA. The CDR3 reads CASSLRSSGIYEQYF.